This T cell receptor (beta chain) was identified in a study of T-cell memory formation after mild COVID-19. Study conclusions and caveats: Contracting clones, day 15 to 85, had balanced CD4/CD8, and later expanders favored CD4+.

Worth noting for this clonotype: Its target is not known.

TCRdb re-called the 5' RACE reads through MiXCR, storing one row per CDR3 protein. The profile shows 150,000 to 200,000 distinct CDR3 sequences, around 15% of them singletons. The germline CDR1 and CDR2 sequences are MGHRA and YSYEKL. This CDR3 is built from 13 residues. Trimming took 1 base from V and 13 from J; bases not matched to a gene: 9. V usage is TRBV4-1 and J usage is TRBJ2-7, with 8 bases matching TRBD1. This TCR was recovered from an adult woman who had mild COVID-19 (a few samples of this study predate the infection). Cell type and time point are not known. Sequences were obtained from PBMCs or a T cell subset sorted from them (not recorded which). CDR3 bases: TGCGCCAGCAGCCAAGGAACAGGACAGGGTTTATACTTC. It encodes CASSQGTGQGLYF.